This TCR beta chain was obtained from a study of blood T cell repertoires in COVID-19. Study at large: Specimens from acute and convalescent COVID-19 originated in the United States, Italy and Spain. T cells, B-cell-depleted T cells, or PBMCs provided the cDNA or gDNA that served as material.

In the original processing: Amplification of reference gene primers was used by the study to estimate nucleated cell counts. Repertoires were generated with immunoSEQ multiplex PCR, while TCRdb's copy carries only in-frame clones and drops some. That table is the source of V, J and clone size, and D and trimming were worked out from the DNA. This sample yields 100,000 to 120,000 clones, of which around 84% are seen a single time; 15% belongs to the top ten. V trimming: 0 bases; J trimming: 5 bases; junction bases outside the gene matches: 9. This CDR3 is built from 18 residues. Germline V gene data show CDR1 as LGHDT and CDR2 as YNNKEL (reference sequence). The table lists this clone with a count of one.

The chain carries TRBV3-1 (or the pseudogene TRBV3-2) and TRBJ2-3, with TRBD2 matching 12 bases. The sample taken for sequencing was peripheral blood. This clonotype was sampled from a woman of 80 years or more with acute or convalescent COVID-19. CDR3 residues: CASSQDIIGLAGLDTQYF. CDR3 nucleotide sequence: TGTGCCAGCAGCCAAGATATAATAGGACTAGCGGGATTAGATACGCAGTATTTT.